Below, 27 T cell receptor beta chains from the same sample are listed, as sequenced in a study of cytomegalovirus exposure and HLA in healthy donors. Primers for the PCR totalled 60 Vbeta and 13 Jbeta. Clones were read by immunoSEQ multiplex PCR, and TCRdb kept only the in-frame ones, dropping some. The repertoire holds about 150,000 clones, with roughly 70% as singletons. The sample consisted of PBMCs. These receptors originate from a woman aged 40 to 55 in good health and CMV-seronegative.

The V gene is TRBV5-8, the J gene TRBJ1-1; tentative D call: TRBD1 (5 bases). Germline CDR1 and CDR2: SGHTS and YDEGEE. The CDR3 is 17 residues long. V lost 4 bases and J 1 base, leaving 20 bases between the germline ends. The CDR3 here is CASSRRPWGVRNTEAFF. CDR3 DNA: TGTGCCAGCAGCCGACGTCCGTGGGGCGTACGGAACACTGAAGCTTTCTTT.

The rearrangement links TRBV5-5 to TRBJ1-4, with D unclear. V gave up 1 base and J gave up 0 bases, with 13 bases separating them. The germline V gene has CDR1 SGHKS and CDR2 YYEKEE (reference sequence). This CDR3 comprises 17 residues. For the CDR3, the DNA is TGTGCCAGCAGCTTGTTCGGGATAACAACAACTAATGAAAAACTGTTTTTT. Amino acids: CASSLFGITTTNEKLFF.

This chain uses TRBV13 with TRBJ1-4; the D gene is possibly TRBD1 (5 bases). V was trimmed by 0 bases and J by 7 bases, leaving 12 bases between them. The CDR3 contains 15 residues. Per germline, CDR1 PRHDT and CDR2 FYEKMQ (reference sequence). CDR3 sequence (DNA): TGTGCCAGCAGCTTAGGGGGGGGATCGGGTGAAAAACTGTTTTTT. Translation gives CASSLGGGSGEKLFF.

This chain connects TRBV6-5 to TRBJ1-5, with D possibly TRBD1 on 5 matching bases. The CDR3 is made up of 15 amino acids. Per germline, CDR1 MNHEY and CDR2 SVGAGI. Trimming took 6 bases from V and 5 from J, leaving 17 bases between them. For the CDR3, the DNA is TGTGCCAGCAGGCGCGCGTATCCGGGGGATCAGCCCCAGCATTTT. This gives the protein CASRRAYPGDQPQHF.

This clone appeared a single time. The rearrangement uses TRBV4-1 and TRBJ2-3; the match to TRBD2 covers 10 bases. Trimming at V came to 8 bases and at J to 0 bases, leaving 8 bases not matched to a gene. CDR1 and CDR2 (germline): MGHRA, YSYEKL. This CDR3 has 16 residues. The DNA of the CDR3 is TGCGCCAGCGGAAGACTAGCGGGCCCGAGCACAGATACGCAGTATTTT. Protein sequence: CASGRLAGPSTDTQYF.

This rearrangement joins TRBV27 to TRBJ1-2; D perhaps matches TRBD1 (6 bases). V was pared by 5 bases and J by 4 bases, with 17 bases between. The CDR3 has 15 residues. Germline V gene sequence: CDR1 MNHEY, CDR2 SMNVEV (reference sequence). The CDR3 sequence: CASSPGGGWGYGYTF. In DNA form, the CDR3 reads TGTGCCAGCAGTCCCGGGGGGGGCTGGGGCTATGGCTACACCTTC.

The genes are TRBV1 and TRBJ1-3; the listed D gene, TRBD1, was not tested against the DNA. TRBV1 is a pseudogene locus. The CDR3 contains 16 residues. The CDR3 DNA sequence: TGCACCAGCAGCCCCCGTTGGACAGCGCCTGGAAACACCATATATTTT. Translating it yields CTSSPRWTAPGNTIYF.

This clone was found a few times. The gene calls are TRBV9 and TRBJ1-2; possibly TRBD1 for D (5 bases). The CDR3 has 15 residues. The V gene's germline CDR1 is SGDLS and CDR2 YYNGEE. The V gene lost 4 bases and the J gene lost 7 bases, with 20 bases spanning the gap. The CDR3 DNA reads TGTGCCAGCAGCCCAAAGACAGACCTCGTCTTTGGCTACACCTTC. Its translation is CASSPKTDLVFGYTF.

The chain employs TRBV11-2 and TRBJ1-3, with D possibly being TRBD1 (5 bases). The germline V and J ends were trimmed by 4 bases and 4 bases, with 14 bases remaining between them. Germline values: CDR1 SGHAT, CDR2 FQNNGV. CDR3 size: 15 residues. The CDR3 region is CASSSLGGSGNTIYF. CDR3 DNA: TGTGCCAGCAGCTCACTCGGGGGGTCCGGAAACACCATATATTTT.

The table lists this clone with a count of one. CDR3 coding DNA: TGTGCCAGCAGCAGTCGGACACCTGGAAACACCATATATTTT. Translation gives CASSSRTPGNTIYF. This chain connects TRBV5-4 to TRBJ1-3; TRBD1 is a possible D gene (5 bases). The CDR3 sequence is 14 residues long. The V and J ends lost 4 bases and 2 bases respectively, with 10 bases between them. The germline CDR1 and CDR2 sequences are SGHNT and YYREEE (reference sequence).

The genes are TRBV5-1 and TRBJ2-5, with 8 bases fitting TRBD1. CDR3 length: 16 amino acids. The J segment lost 5 bases and the V segment lost 0 bases, leaving 9 bases of the junction unmatched. CDR1 is SGHRS, CDR2 YFSETQ, per germline. The CDR3 protein is CASSLALTGAGETQYF. Written as DNA, the CDR3 is TGCGCCAGCAGCTTGGCCTTGACAGGGGCAGGGGAGACCCAGTACTTC.

This clone turned up a few times. J is TRBJ1-2 and V is TRBV19; 9 bases align to TRBD1. Germline V gene sequence: CDR1 LNHDA, CDR2 SQIVND (reference sequence). V shed 3 bases, J shed 4 bases, and the junction held 3 bases outside the gene matches. There are 14 residues in the CDR3. This chain's CDR3 is CASSIRTGAYGYTF. The CDR3 region has the DNA TGTGCCAGTAGTATTCGGACAGGGGCCTATGGCTACACCTTC. Drawing the rest from reference TRBV19 and TRBJ1-2, the complete variable domain is DGGITQSPKYLFRKEGQNVTLSCEQNLNHDAMYWYRQDPGQGLRLIYYSQIVNDFQKGDIAEGYSVSREKKESFPLTVTSAQKNPTAFYLCASSIRTGAYGYTFGSGTRLTVV.

This clone appeared a single time. V is TRBV27 and J is TRBJ2-5; possible D gene TRBD1, 5 bases. The J call may be faulty, since TRBJ2-7 better matches the DNA end. Germline V gene sequence: CDR1 MNHEY, CDR2 SMNVEV (reference sequence). This CDR3 has 15 amino acids. The CDR3 loop is CASSLRTRQIYEQYF. The CDR3, as DNA: TGTGCCAGCAGTCTACGGACACGCCAGATCTACGAGCAGTACTTC.

The chain recombines TRBV6-5 with TRBJ1-1; 9 bases are a match to TRBD1. The CDR3 runs 15 residues. V shed 4 bases and J 1 base; nucleotides not matched to a gene: 4. The germline CDR1 and CDR2 sequences are MNHEY and SVGAGI. The CDR3 nucleotides are TGTGCCAGCAGTTTCGAACAGGGGGCGAACACTGAAGCTTTCTTT. Its protein product is CASSFEQGANTEAFF.

The gene calls are TRBV5-1 and TRBJ1-3, with 8 bases matching TRBD1. This CDR3 spans 15 amino acids. CDR1 is SGHRS and CDR2 is YFSETQ in the germline V gene. Trimming took 4 bases from V and 0 from J; bases not matched to a gene: 3. CDR3 residues: CASSVTGGSGNTIYF. As DNA, the CDR3 is TGCGCCAGCAGCGTCACAGGGGGCTCTGGAAACACCATATATTTT. Drawing the rest from reference TRBV5-1 and TRBJ1-3, the complete variable domain is KAGVTQTPRYLIKTRGQQVTLSCSPISGHRSVSWYQQTPGQGLQFLFEYFSETQRNKGNFPGRFSGRQFSNSRSEMNVSTLELGDSALYLCASSVTGGSGNTIYFGEGSWLTVV.

The chain couples TRBV27 to TRBJ2-5; TRBD2 matches at 11 bases. The CDR3 runs 16 residues. Germline loops: CDR1 MNHEY, CDR2 SMNVEV (reference sequence). Trimming cost V 5 bases and J 5 bases; bases outside gene matches: 10. The CDR3 sequence: CASSISGGAWTETQYF. CDR3 nucleotides: TGTGCCAGCAGTATTAGCGGGGGGGCCTGGACTGAGACCCAGTACTTC.

V gene TRBV30 combines with J gene TRBJ1-2, with D maybe TRBD1 (5 bases). The germline V and J ends were trimmed by 0 bases and 0 bases, with 8 bases remaining between them. CDR3 size: 14 residues. The V gene's germline CDR1 is GTSNPN and CDR2 SVGIG (reference sequence). The CDR3 DNA follows: TGTGCCTGGAGTGTCAGGGTAGCTAACTATGGCTACACCTTC. Translating it yields CAWSVRVANYGYTF.

This clone has a handful of counts. The genes are TRBV6-1 and TRBJ2-5; D gene unclear. V dropped 5 bases and J dropped 5 bases, with 12 bases sitting between them. Germline loops: CDR1 MNHNS, CDR2 SASEGT. The CDR3 runs 13 residues. CDR3 in amino acids: CASSIRVLETQYF. In nucleotides, the CDR3 is TGTGCCAGCAGTATTAGAGTTTTGGAGACCCAGTACTTC.

The chain couples TRBV10-3 to TRBJ1-5; 7 bases line up with TRBD1. Trimming removed 10 bases from V and 4 bases from J; junction bases left unmatched: 10. Germline V CDR1 and CDR2: ENHRY, SYGVKD. This CDR3 spans 14 amino acids. The CDR3 region has the DNA TGTGCCACCCGGCGGGACAGTGCAAATCAGCCCCAGCATTTT. It specifies CATRRDSANQPQHF.

The V and J genes are TRBV9 and TRBJ1-4, with D maybe TRBD1 (6 bases). This CDR3 spans 13 amino acids. From germline, CDR1 is SGDLS and CDR2 YYNGEE. Trimming shortened V by 0 bases and J by 8 bases, and 8 bases separated the two germline ends. The chain's CDR3 is CASSVGTAEKLFF. The CDR3 DNA reads as TGTGCCAGCAGCGTAGGGACAGCCGAAAAACTGTTTTTT.

The chain carries TRBV6-6 and TRBJ2-3, with 8 nucleotides matching TRBD1. CDR3 length: 14 residues. V shed 4 bases, J shed 4 bases, and the junction held 4 bases outside the gene matches. Germline values: CDR1 MNHNY, CDR2 SVGAGI (reference sequence). The chain's CDR3 is CASSSGGRADTQYF. Here the CDR3 DNA reads TGTGCCAGCAGTTCAGGGGGCCGGGCAGATACGCAGTATTTT.

CDR3 loop: CASSFGQGTDTQYF. CDR3 sequence (DNA): TGCGCCAGCAGCTTCGGACAGGGAACAGATACGCAGTATTTT. This chain connects TRBV5-1 to TRBJ2-3; 8 nucleotides match TRBD1. CDR1 is SGHRS, CDR2 YFSETQ, per germline. The CDR3 is 14 amino acids. Germline trimming cut 2 bases from V and 3 bases from J; bases unmatched to any gene: 2.

V usage is TRBV4-1 and J usage is TRBJ1-2, with TRBD1 matching 8 bases. The CDR3 is 15 amino acids. Trimming took 4 bases from V and 3 from J; bases not matched to a gene: 7. Germline assignment: CDR1 MGHRA and CDR2 YSYEKL. This CDR3 reads CASSPRTGSYYGYTF. In DNA, the CDR3 is TGCGCCAGCAGCCCCCGGACAGGGAGCTACTATGGCTACACCTTC.

The V and J genes are TRBV5-4 and TRBJ2-1; 8 bases agree with TRBD1. With V trimmed by 6 bases and J by 5 bases, 7 bases remained unmatched. Germline V gene data show CDR1 as SGHNT and CDR2 as YYREEE (reference sequence). This CDR3 has 14 residues. CDR3: CASTPPGQDNEQFF. CDR3 nucleotide sequence: TGTGCCAGCACCCCCCCGGGACAGGACAATGAGCAGTTCTTC.

This clone was observed a handful of times. V is TRBV6-4 and J is TRBJ1-2, with D possibly being TRBD1 (5 bases). The CDR3 is made up of 14 amino acids. Deletions cut 3 bases from V and 6 bases from J, with 14 bases between. Germline CDR1 MRHNA, CDR2 SNTAGT. The CDR3 loop reads CASSEGAGGDGYTF. The CDR3 bases are TGTGCCAGCAGTGAAGGCGCGGGGGGAGATGGCTACACCTTC.

The rearrangement joins TRBV7-2 to TRBJ2-7; 7 positions match TRBD2. V lost 3 bases to trimming and J lost 10 bases; unmatched junction nucleotides: 6. Per germline, CDR1 SGHTA and CDR2 FQGNSA. This CDR3 comprises 12 residues. The CDR3 spells CASSLGGSFQYF. CDR3 in DNA: TGTGCCAGCAGCTTGGGGGGGTCTTTTCAGTACTTC.

The chain carries TRBV28 and TRBJ2-7, with TRBD2 matching 10 bases. Germline V gives CDR1 MDHEN, CDR2 SYDVKM. The CDR3 is made up of 14 amino acids. The trim removed 6 bases at V and 2 bases at J, leaving 4 bases unmatched. CDR3: CASSFSGGPYEQYF. CDR3 in DNA: TGTGCCAGCAGCTTTAGCGGGGGGCCCTACGAGCAGTACTTC.